Listed here are 22 T cell receptor beta chains from one sample, sequenced in a study of breast tumors, draining lymph nodes, adjacent tissues. TCRdb processed the multiplex PCR reads anew with MiXCR; each CDR3 protein has one entry. The sample contains under 75,000 distinct CDR3 sequences, around 60% of which appear only once. The sequenced material came from breast tumor tissue. These TCRs come from a female donor with breast cancer. Some clones in this sample may be carry-over from other donors' samples.

This clonotype was seen ten or more times. J is TRBJ2-1 and V is TRBV30; D is uncertain. The CDR3 length is 11 residues. Trimming took 4 bases from V and 8 from J, leaving 9 bases between them. Per the germline V gene, CDR1 is GTSNPN and CDR2 is SVGIG (reference sequence). CDR3 bases: TGTGCCTGGACCCTCCACGATGAGCAGTTCTTC. Translation: CAWTLHDEQFF.

A single count supports this clonotype. Given a much more abundant clone one base away, this may be a read error. The chain is built from TRBV3-1 and TRBJ2-1, with D perhaps assigned TRBD1 or TRBD2 (6 bases each). In germline, CDR1 is LGHDT, CDR2 YNNKEL (reference sequence). The CDR3 is 15 amino acids. CDR3 nucleotides: TGTGCCAGCAGCCATTCTTTGGGGGGCAACAATGAGCAGTCCTTC. Its protein product is CASSHSLGGNNEQSF.

This clonotype has only a few counts. A much larger clone differs by one base, so this may be a read error. The chain employs TRBV6-1 and TRBJ1-3; D possibly corresponds to TRBD1 (6 bases). Germline CDR1 reads MNHNS; CDR2 reads SASEGT. The length of the CDR3 is 16 residues. The V end was cut by 8 bases, the J end by 1 base, with 18 bases between. As DNA, the CDR3 is TGTGCCAGCGCAGCCAACGAGGGGGGGTCTGGAAACACCATATATTTT. This codes for CASAANEGGSGNTIYF.

J is TRBJ1-5 and V is TRBV25-1; D perhaps matches TRBD1 (5 bases). V was trimmed by 3 bases and J by 0 bases, leaving 15 bases between them. This CDR3 region has 17 residues. Per germline, CDR1 MGHDK and CDR2 SYGVNS. In DNA, the CDR3 is TGTGCCAGCAGTGATTCAGGGTGGGGGAATAGCAATCAGCCCCAGCATTTT. This sequence encodes CASSDSGWGNSNQPQHF.

Turning to this clonotype: This CDR3 is missing its conserved last phenylalanine or tryptophan, likely due to a read error. Because the CDR3's place on the DNA is in doubt, the DNA is left out and the CDR3 is given as listed by TCRdb. The gene calls are TRBV20-1 and TRBJ1-3; TRBD1 is taken as the D call from the table, unchecked against the DNA. The germline V gene encodes CDR1 DFQATT and CDR2 SNEGSKA (reference sequence). The CDR3 is 14 amino acids in total, end residues counted. The CDR3 reads CSATTGHSGNTTYS.

The gene calls are TRBV6-1 and TRBJ1-2; 7 bases are shared with TRBD1. Unmatched junction bases numbered 7, after V lost 5 bases and J lost 1 base. The CDR3 runs to 15 residues. Germline V CDR1 and CDR2: MNHNS, SASEGT. The chain's CDR3 is CASSHEGGGNYGYTF. CDR3 coding DNA: TGTGCCAGCAGTCACGAAGGGGGCGGTAACTATGGCTACACCTTC.

This chain joins TRBV20-1 and TRBJ2-7, with TRBD2 matching 10 bases. The CDR3 has 14 amino acids. V lost 5 bases, J lost 4 bases, and 8 bases stayed unmatched. Looked up from germline, CDR1 is DFQATT and CDR2 is SNEGSKA (reference sequence). CDR3 sequence reads: CSAGLAGEGYEQYF. As DNA, the CDR3 is TGCAGTGCTGGGCTAGCGGGAGAAGGGTACGAGCAGTACTTC.

The chain carries TRBV29-1 and TRBJ1-1; no clear D. Germline lookup yields CDR1 SQVTM and CDR2 ANQGSEA. CDR3 length: 12 residues. V lost 6 bases and J 5 bases, leaving 13 bases between the germline ends. CDR3 sequence: CSVRFAGTEAFF. The CDR3 DNA is TGCAGCGTCCGATTCGCGGGGACTGAAGCTTTCTTT.

The chain joins TRBV11-2 to TRBJ2-1, with 7 bases matching TRBD2. Trimming took 1 base from V and 7 from J; bases not matched to a gene: 4. The CDR3 length is 14 residues. Germline V gene data show CDR1 as SGHAT and CDR2 as FQNNGV. CDR3 in DNA: TGTGCCAGCAGCTTAGGCGGGGGTCGGAATGAGCAGTTCTTC. Protein sequence: CASSLGGGRNEQFF.

This clonotype was recorded many times. This rearrangement joins TRBV18 to TRBJ2-7, with D tentatively TRBD1 (5 bases). Trimming removed 6 bases from V and 4 bases from J, with 13 bases in between. This CDR3 spans 13 amino acids. CDR1 and CDR2 (germline): KGHSH, LQKENI. The CDR3 DNA reads as TGTGCCAGCTCCCCTCCACAGGCGTACGAGCAGTACTTC. Its translation is CASSPPQAYEQYF.

This clonotype was observed a handful of times. Just one base apart from a much larger clone, this may be a read error. The chain uses TRBV6-5 and TRBJ1-5, with D unresolved. Germline V gene data show CDR1 as MNHEY and CDR2 as SVGAGI. The CDR3 is made up of 13 amino acids. Trimming left V 6 bases short and J 9 bases short, with 15 bases between. In DNA form, the CDR3 reads TGTGCCAGCAGGCTGAGCCTACTCGGGCCCCAGCATTTT. This translates into CASRLSLLGPQHF.

The chain joins TRBV13 to TRBJ1-3; no clear D gene. Germline assignment: CDR1 PRHDT and CDR2 FYEKMQ (reference sequence). CDR3 length equals 11 residues. The V end was cut by 7 bases, the J end by 0 bases, with 1 base between. The DNA of the CDR3 is TGTGCCAGCACCTCTGGAAACACCATATATTTT. Translated, it gives CASTSGNTIYF.

The rearrangement uses TRBV9 and TRBJ2-7, with a tentative D call TRBD2 (7 bases). Per the germline V gene, CDR1 is SGDLS and CDR2 is YYNGEE. V was clipped by 5 bases and J by 5 bases, with 17 bases between them. The CDR3 runs to 14 residues. This chain's CDR3 is CASSYDRSGDEQYF. The CDR3 DNA reads TGTGCCAGCAGTTACGACAGGAGCGGGGACGAGCAGTACTTC.

V usage is TRBV19 and J usage is TRBJ1-3, with 8 bases matching TRBD1. Germline V gene sequence: CDR1 LNHDA, CDR2 SQIVND (reference sequence). Losses at the gene ends were 6 bases for V and 2 bases for J; bases not matched to a gene: 3. The CDR3 length is 14 residues. As DNA, the CDR3 is TGTGCCAGTAGGACACAGGGGGCTGGAAACACCATATATTTT. Translated: CASRTQGAGNTIYF.

The chain has TRBV5-1 and TRBJ1-6, with 9 bases aligning to TRBD1. J was trimmed by 7 bases and V by 3 bases; bases with no gene match: 5. The CDR3 spans 15 residues. CDR1 and CDR2 from the germline V gene are SGHRS and YFSETQ. CDR3 residues: CASSSDRGENSPLHF. In DNA, the CDR3 is TGCGCCAGCAGCTCGGACAGGGGAGAGAATTCACCCCTCCACTTT.

This clonotype was recorded at least ten times. The junction departs from germline at one end; a sequencing error may be responsible. V usage is TRBV7-7 and J usage is TRBJ2-2; tentative D call: TRBD1 (6 bases). This CDR3 spans 15 amino acids. The V gene's germline CDR1 is SSHAT and CDR2 FNYEAQ (reference sequence). DNA of the CDR3: TGTGCTAGCAGCTGGGGACACGGTAACACCGGGGAGCTGTTTTTT. Translation gives CASSWGHGNTGELFF.

Concerning this clonotype itself: This may be a read error: a much more frequent sequence differs by one nucleotide. The chain combines TRBV9 with TRBJ2-1; D possibly corresponds to TRBD2 (5 bases). Germline V gene lookup returns CDR1 SGDLS and CDR2 YYNGEE. This CDR3 has 14 residues. This CDR3 is CASSAYRDYDEQFF. Written as DNA, the CDR3 is TGTGCCAGCAGCGCGTACCGAGACTACGATGAGCAGTTCTTC.

The J gene is TRBJ2-6, the V gene TRBV7-2; the match to TRBD2 covers 7 bases. Germline V gene data show CDR1 as SGHTA and CDR2 as FQGNSA. Losses at the gene ends were 6 bases for V and 3 bases for J; bases not matched to a gene: 5. This CDR3 contains 15 residues. The DNA for the CDR3 is TGTGCCAGCAGACCGGGGGAGGGTGGGGCCAACGTCCTGACTTTC. Protein: CASRPGEGGANVLTF.

The DNA for the CDR3 is TGCGCCAGCAGCCAAGGGGGGAGAAAAGAGACCCAGTACTTC. This translates into CASSQGGRKETQYF. V and J are TRBV4-1 and TRBJ2-5; D might be TRBD1 or TRBD2, each matching 5 bases. CDR1 is MGHRA, CDR2 YSYEKL, per germline. The V end was cut by 1 base, the J end by 3 bases, with 9 bases between. The CDR3 extends over 14 amino acids.

This clonotype was seen ten or more times. The chain carries TRBV20-1 and TRBJ2-1; D gene unclear. V lost 0 bases and J 7 bases, leaving 13 bases between the germline ends. Germline CDR1 and CDR2: DFQATT and SNEGSKA (reference sequence). The CDR3 consists of 14 residues. CDR3 nucleotides: TGCAGTGCTAGAGATCGTCCAGGTGAGAATGAGCAGTTCTTC. It codes for CSARDRPGENEQFF.

Sample share makes this clonotype medium-sized. This chain uses TRBV2 with TRBJ1-2, with 8 bases matching TRBD1. This CDR3 comprises 15 residues. Germline V CDR1 and CDR2: SNHLY, FYNNEI. Trimming at V came to 6 bases and at J to 4 bases, leaving 10 bases not matched to a gene. The CDR3, as DNA: TGTGCCAGCAGCGCCGTATTACAGGGGGGCTATGGCTACACCTTC. As protein: CASSAVLQGGYGYTF.

This chain joins TRBV7-6 and TRBJ1-6, with D perhaps matching TRBD1 (6 bases). V was cut by 2 bases and J by 5 bases, with 10 bases left in between. From germline, CDR1 is SGHVS and CDR2 FNYEAQ. There are 15 residues in the CDR3. The DNA of the CDR3 is TGTGCCAGCAGCTTAAGGGGGGAGGATAATTCACCCCTCCACTTT. This encodes CASSLRGEDNSPLHF.